Each of the 29 T cell receptor beta chains below was sequenced from the same sample in a study of cytomegalovirus exposure and HLA in healthy donors. This table comes from immunoSEQ multiplex PCR, and its TCRdb copy is limited to in-frame clones, with some not included. The data hold more than 130,000 clones, with 88% observed a single time. The sample comprised PBMCs. The receptors derive from a woman in her late teens or twenties in good health and CMV-seropositive.

The V and J genes are TRBV9 and TRBJ1-6; D gene unclear. The CDR3 consists of 14 residues. CDR1 and CDR2 (germline): SGDLS, YYNGEE. V was cut by 3 bases and J by 11 bases, with 15 bases left in between. The CDR3 sequence is CASSALTAHPPLHF. Here the CDR3 DNA reads TGTGCCAGCAGCGCATTGACTGCCCACCCACCCCTCCACTTT.

This clone was detected only a few times. CDR3 DNA sequence: TGTGCCATCAGTGGCCAGCAGGGTAAGAGCGTCTACACCTTC. This encodes CAISGQQGKSVYTF. V and J are TRBV10-3 and TRBJ1-2; TRBD1 is a possible D gene (5 bases). The CDR3 loop spans 14 amino acids. V was pared by 4 bases and J by 10 bases, with 19 bases between. In germline, CDR1 is ENHRY, CDR2 SYGVKD.

This rearrangement joins TRBV15 to TRBJ2-7; tentatively, D is TRBD2 (6 bases). CDR3 length: 14 residues. Trimming removed 4 bases at V and 6 bases at J, with 16 bases between. Germline V gives CDR1 LNHNV, CDR2 YYDKDF (reference sequence). DNA of the CDR3: TGTGCCACCAGCAAAGGACTACTGTTGGTCGAGCAGTACTTC. It is translated as CATSKGLLLVEQYF.

The gene calls are TRBV7-9 and TRBJ2-5; a possible D gene is TRBD1 (5 bases). CDR3 length equals 14 residues. Trimming shortened V by 1 base and J by 4 bases, and 10 bases separated the two germline ends. Looked up from germline, CDR1 is SEHNR and CDR2 is FQNEAQ (reference sequence). As DNA, the CDR3 is TGTGCCAGCAGCTTAGTGGACACCCGAGAGACCCAGTACTTC. Translation: CASSLVDTRETQYF.

The chain is built from TRBV4-1 and TRBJ2-3, with 9 nucleotides matching TRBD2. This CDR3 has 16 amino acids. In germline, CDR1 is MGHRA, CDR2 YSYEKL. With V trimmed by 1 base and J by 2 bases, 4 bases remained unmatched. The CDR3 loop is CASSQVAGADTDTQYF. In DNA, the CDR3 is TGCGCCAGCAGCCAAGTAGCGGGGGCCGACACAGATACGCAGTATTTT.

The rearrangement links TRBV6-1 to TRBJ1-5, with D maybe TRBD1 (5 bases). CDR3 length equals 18 residues. Germline V gene data show CDR1 as MNHNS and CDR2 as SASEGT. V was trimmed by 2 bases and J by 7 bases, leaving 24 bases between them. CDR3 nucleotide sequence: TGTGCCAGCAGTGAACTCTCACAAGGCGGGACTCTTAGGCAGCCCCAGCATTTT. Encoded protein: CASSELSQGGTLRQPQHF.

The chain couples TRBV7-5 to TRBJ1-2; whether TRBD1, the table's D call, matches the DNA was not checked. TRBV7-5 is marked as a pseudogene. The CDR3 sequence is 16 residues long. CDR3 residues: CARSSSRDKANYGYTF. CDR3 coding DNA: TGTGCCAGAAGCTCCTCGAGGGACAAAGCTAACTATGGCTACACCTTC.

The V and J genes are TRBV27 and TRBJ2-5; 7 positions agree with TRBD1. The V gene's germline CDR1 is MNHEY and CDR2 SMNVEV (reference sequence). V lost 4 bases, J lost 1 base, and 3 bases stayed unmatched. The CDR3 is 14 residues long. The CDR3 nucleotides are TGTGCCAGCAGTTGGTACAGGGGCCAAGAGACCCAGTACTTC. It encodes CASSWYRGQETQYF.

The chain combines TRBV11-2 with TRBJ2-5, with D tentatively TRBD2 (5 bases). The CDR3 runs 14 residues. Germline CDR1 SGHAT, CDR2 FQNNGV. V was shortened by 1 base and J by 1 base, with 7 bases between the two germline ends. The CDR3 bases are TGTGCCAGCAGCTTAGTGAGGGTCCAAGAGACCCAGTACTTC. Protein sequence: CASSLVRVQETQYF.

The rearrangement uses TRBV18 and TRBJ1-1; D unresolved. CDR1 and CDR2 (germline): KGHSH, LQKENI. The germline V and J ends were trimmed by 3 bases and 2 bases, with 16 bases remaining between them. The CDR3 contains 16 residues. CDR3 DNA: TGTGCCAGCTCACCTGTAACCGGGATGTTTAACACTGAAGCTTTCTTT. Its translation is CASSPVTGMFNTEAFF.

The V call is TRBV19, the J call TRBJ2-7, with TRBD1 matching 9 bases. Germline loops: CDR1 LNHDA, CDR2 SQIVND (reference sequence). The trim removed 6 bases at V and 2 bases at J, leaving 11 bases unmatched. The CDR3 totals 16 residues. The chain's CDR3 is CASSWRTGATTYEQYF. In DNA, the CDR3 is TGTGCCAGTAGCTGGAGGACAGGGGCTACGACCTACGAGCAGTACTTC.

This sequence joins TRBV18 and TRBJ2-2; 8 bases match TRBD2. The V gene's germline CDR1 is KGHSH and CDR2 LQKENI. The CDR3 runs to 19 residues. Trimming cost V 6 bases and J 5 bases; bases outside gene matches: 20. The CDR3 loop reads CASSPLVSAGALGTGELFF. DNA for the CDR3: TGTGCCAGCTCGCCCCTGGTGTCAGCGGGAGCCCTGGGAACCGGGGAGCTGTTTTTT.

This clone was counted a single time. The V call is TRBV5-1, the J call TRBJ2-3, with D maybe TRBD2 (5 bases). Trimming shortened V by 4 bases and J by 3 bases, and 15 bases separated the two germline ends. This CDR3 spans 15 amino acids. The germline V gene has CDR1 SGHRS and CDR2 YFSETQ. In nucleotides, the CDR3 is TGCGCCAGCAGCGGCCTCGGGGTCGGGACAGATACGCAGTATTTT. This translates into CASSGLGVGTDTQYF. The whole variable domain, remainder taken from reference TRBV5-1 and TRBJ2-3, is KAGVTQTPRYLIKTRGQQVTLSCSPISGHRSVSWYQQTPGQGLQFLFEYFSETQRNKGNFPGRFSGRQFSNSRSEMNVSTLELGDSALYLCASSGLGVGTDTQYFGPGTRLTVL.

Note on this clone: An end of the junction differs from the germline gene, which may be a read error. The chain employs TRBV5-1 and TRBJ1-1, with a tentative D call TRBD1 (6 bases). The CDR3 runs to 13 residues. Germline V CDR1 and CDR2: SGHRS, YFSETQ. The CDR3 reads CASSRDRNPEAFF. The CDR3 DNA is TGCGCCAGCAGCCGCGACAGGAACCCTGAAGCTTTCTTT.

V usage is TRBV28 and J usage is TRBJ2-7, with 10 positions matching TRBD2. Germline V gene sequence: CDR1 MDHEN, CDR2 SYDVKM. This CDR3 region has 14 residues. V dropped 5 bases and J dropped 6; count of bases not matched to a gene: 7. The CDR3 is CASSGPSGSSEQYF. The CDR3 region has the DNA TGTGCCAGCAGTGGGCCTAGCGGGAGTTCCGAGCAGTACTTC.

CDR3 sequence (DNA): TGTGCCTCTCAGCGGGCCTCCTACAATGAGCAGTTCTTC. Encoded protein: CASQRASYNEQFF. The chain has TRBV30 and TRBJ2-1; D perhaps matches TRBD2 (6 bases). Germline V CDR1 and CDR2: GTSNPN, SVGIG (reference sequence). V was pared by 7 bases and J by 0 bases, with 10 bases between. This CDR3 has 13 amino acids.

The chain combines TRBV7-8 with TRBJ1-1; possibly TRBD1 for D (5 bases). CDR3 length: 14 amino acids. Trimming removed 6 bases from V and 1 base from J, with 12 bases in between. The germline CDR1 and CDR2 sequences are SGHVS and FQNEAQ. CDR3 loop: CASSKGIRNTEAFF. CDR3 in DNA: TGTGCCAGCAGTAAGGGGATAAGGAACACTGAAGCTTTCTTT.

The DNA of the CDR3 is TGTGCCAGTAGTATCCCGGGACAGTACTATGGCTACACCTTC. Translation gives CASSIPGQYYGYTF. The gene calls are TRBV19 and TRBJ1-2; 7 bases fit TRBD1. Unmatched junction bases numbered 4, after V lost 3 bases and J lost 3 bases. Germline-derived CDR1 and CDR2 are LNHDA and SQIVND (reference sequence). This CDR3 spans 14 amino acids.

V and J are TRBV11-2 and TRBJ2-3, with TRBD2 identical over 8 bases. Germline CDR1 SGHAT, CDR2 FQNNGV. J lost 2 bases, V lost 0 bases, and 10 bases had no gene match. This CDR3 has 18 amino acids. The CDR3 loop reads CASSLELVGAGDTDTQYF. The CDR3, as DNA: TGTGCCAGCAGCTTAGAGCTCGTCGGAGCGGGGGACACAGATACGCAGTATTTT.

J is TRBJ2-7 and V is TRBV4-2, with unresolved D. Trimming stripped 4 bases from V and 0 bases from J, with 13 bases between. The CDR3 is 15 residues long. Germline CDR1 is LGHNA and CDR2 is YNFKEQ. CDR3 DNA sequence: TGTGCCAGCAGCCCCCACAGAACAAGCTCCTACGAGCAGTACTTC. Its protein product is CASSPHRTSSYEQYF.

The V gene is TRBV28, the J gene TRBJ1-5; D is undetermined. The V gene lost 6 bases and the J gene lost 2 bases, with 11 bases spanning the gap. CDR1 MDHEN and CDR2 SYDVKM come from the germline V gene. CDR3 length: 14 amino acids. The CDR3 sequence is CASRNGRGNQPQHF. The DNA of the CDR3 is TGTGCCAGCAGGAACGGGAGAGGCAATCAGCCCCAGCATTTT.

This clone appeared a single time. This rearrangement joins TRBV7-8 to TRBJ1-5; D is undetermined. The CDR3 covers 17 residues. V was clipped by 1 base and J by 0 bases, with 13 bases between them. Germline-derived CDR1 and CDR2 are SGHVS and FQNEAQ. CDR3 coding DNA: TGTGCCAGCAGCTTAGAGGCCAGCGTATATAGCAATCAGCCCCAGCATTTT. Its protein is CASSLEASVYSNQPQHF.

The genes are TRBV28 and TRBJ2-7; TRBD2 agrees at 14 bases. Germline CDR1 MDHEN, CDR2 SYDVKM. After removal of 6 bases from V and 0 bases from J, the junction contained 7 bases not matched to a gene. The CDR3 runs to 17 residues. The DNA for the CDR3 is TGTGCCAGCAGCCCTGGGGGACTAGCGGGAGTCTCCTACGAGCAGTACTTC. It yields the protein CASSPGGLAGVSYEQYF. The whole variable domain, filled in from reference TRBV28 and TRBJ2-7, reads DVKVTQSSRYLVKRTGEKVFLECVQDMDHENMFWYRQDPGLGLRLIYFSYDVKMKEKGDIPEGYSVSREKKERFSLILESASTNQTSMYLCASSPGGLAGVSYEQYFGPGTRLTVT.

This clone was recorded once. The V and J genes are TRBV18 and TRBJ2-1; TRBD2 matches 9 bases. Germline trimming cut 3 bases from V and 2 bases from J; bases unmatched to any gene: 2. The CDR3 contains 15 residues. Germline lookup yields CDR1 KGHSH and CDR2 LQKENI. The CDR3 nucleotides read TGTGCCAGCTCACCTCAGCGGGGGGCCTACAATGAGCAGTTCTTC. This translates into CASSPQRGAYNEQFF.

This sequence joins TRBV14 and TRBJ2-2, with D tentatively TRBD1 (5 bases). Germline-derived CDR1 and CDR2 are SGHDN and FVKESK. V was cut by 4 bases and J by 7 bases, with 13 bases left in between. CDR3 length: 14 residues. DNA of the CDR3: TGTGCCAGCAGCCCCGTCTGGGGCGGCGGGGAGCTGTTTTTT. Translating it yields CASSPVWGGGELFF.

V is TRBV12-5 and J is TRBJ1-3, with 8 nucleotides matching TRBD1. The germline gives CDR1 LGHNT, CDR2 FRNRAP. The V gene end was trimmed by 7 bases and the J gene end by 3 bases; junction bases not matched to a gene: 11. The CDR3 sequence is 16 residues long. This CDR3 reads CASAPGQGASGNTIYF. For the CDR3, the DNA is TGTGCTAGTGCTCCCGGCCAGGGGGCAAGTGGAAACACCATATATTTT.

The chain carries TRBV5-1 and TRBJ2-3; TRBD2 is a possible D gene (6 bases). CDR1 is SGHRS and CDR2 is YFSETQ in the germline V gene. The CDR3 is made up of 13 amino acids. The V end was cut by 4 bases, the J end by 6 bases, with 12 bases between. The CDR3 region is CASSPTSFDTQYF. The DNA for the CDR3 is TGCGCCAGCAGCCCTACTAGCTTCGATACGCAGTATTTT.

The chain employs TRBV9 and TRBJ1-2; a possible D gene is TRBD1 (5 bases). CDR3 length: 11 residues. The V gene's germline CDR1 is SGDLS and CDR2 YYNGEE. Between the trimmed V and J ends, which lost 3 bases and 8 bases, there was a span of 8 bases. CDR3: CASSAREGYTF. The CDR3, as DNA: TGTGCCAGCAGCGCCAGGGAAGGCTACACCTTC.

The rearrangement uses TRBV19 and TRBJ1-1; D gene ambiguous. V was clipped by 3 bases and J by 4 bases, with 12 bases between them. This CDR3 contains 14 residues. CDR1 LNHDA and CDR2 SQIVND come from the germline V gene (reference sequence). The CDR3 reads CASSIRGRRTEAFF. DNA for the CDR3: TGTGCCAGTAGTATTAGAGGGAGGCGCACTGAAGCTTTCTTT.